This T cell receptor (beta chain) was observed in a study of T cells in Graves' hyperthyroidism and ophthalmopathy. Whole-study findings and limits: Ophthalmopathy was told apart from stable hyperthyroidism by a 13 V-J model.

Patients aged 18 to 65 had newly diagnosed hyperthyroidism that had lasted under 2 months. Each diagnosis was grounded in clinical symptoms, serum thyroxine and TRAb, thyroid ultrasound, and orbital computed tomography. Amplified TCR beta CDR3 regions came from RNA transcripts. In the first-round RT-PCR of the TCR CDR3, the HTBI primer set was used. TCRdb reprocessed the multiplex PCR reads via MiXCR and lists one record per CDR3 protein. The sample lists approximately 370,000 distinct CDR3 sequences; roughly 15% were seen once. From germline, CDR1 is ENHRY and CDR2 SYGVKD. The CDR3 loop spans 13 amino acids. Deletions cut 5 bases from V and 9 bases from J, with 16 bases between. This clonotype has just a few counts. Its antigen is undetermined.

The source is a young woman with Graves' hyperthyroidism that later progressed to Graves' ophthalmopathy. Sequenced sample: blood. The rearrangement joins TRBV10-3 to TRBJ2-5; D could derive from TRBD1 or TRBD2 (5 bases each). CDR3 DNA: TGTGCCATCAGTTCGTCGGGGCGAATAGCCCAGTACTTC. It codes for CAISSSGRIAQYF.